Each of the 28 T cell receptor beta chains below was sequenced from the same sample in a study of blood T cell repertoires in COVID-19. Using immunoSEQ multiplex PCR, the repertoire was profiled, and TCRdb retains in-frame clones only, with some absent. The data contain around 230,000 clones, 83% of them singletons. Input material: peripheral blood. The receptors derive from a woman aged 40 to 50 with active or convalescent COVID-19.

CDR3 loop: CATSDLRTGTEEETQYF. In nucleotides, the CDR3 is TGTGCCACCAGTGATTTGAGGACAGGGACGGAGGAAGAGACCCAGTACTTC. The rearrangement uses TRBV24-1 and TRBJ2-5, with 8 nucleotides matching TRBD1. Germline V gene sequence: CDR1 KGHDR, CDR2 SFDVKD. The CDR3 is 17 amino acids. The J segment lost 3 bases and the V segment lost 0 bases, leaving 8 bases of the junction unmatched.

This sequence joins TRBV24-1 and TRBJ1-5, with D possibly being TRBD1 (6 bases). The V gene's germline CDR1 is KGHDR and CDR2 SFDVKD. The length of the CDR3 is 14 residues. The V gene lost 4 bases and the J gene lost 0 bases, with 6 bases spanning the gap. CDR3: CATSETGSNQPQHF. The CDR3 DNA follows: TGTGCCACCAGTGAGACAGGTAGCAATCAGCCCCAGCATTTT.

This clone was seen a single time. V is TRBV18 and J is TRBJ2-1, with TRBD2 matching over 11 bases. Losses at the gene ends were 2 bases for V and 6 bases for J; bases not matched to a gene: 6. CDR1 and CDR2 (germline): KGHSH, LQKENI. CDR3 length: 16 amino acids. CDR3 nucleotides: TGTGCCAGCTCACCAAAATCTAGCGGGGGGCCCAATGAGCAGTTCTTC. Protein product: CASSPKSSGGPNEQFF.

The gene calls are TRBV6-5 and TRBJ1-3, with unresolved D. Germline V CDR1 and CDR2: MNHEY, SVGAGI. The CDR3 is 13 amino acids. V dropped 5 bases and J dropped 8 bases, with 13 bases sitting between them. The CDR3 is CASSPPEADTIYF. In DNA form, the CDR3 reads TGTGCCAGCAGTCCCCCTGAGGCCGACACCATATATTTT.

The chain recombines TRBV5-4 with TRBJ1-2, with 8 bases aligning to TRBD1. The V segment lost 5 bases and the J segment 8 bases; nucleotides outside the gene matches: 17. The CDR3 consists of 16 residues. Germline CDR1 reads SGHNT; CDR2 reads YYREEE (reference sequence). This CDR3 is CASSFRTGTPLGGYTF. CDR3 bases: TGTGCCAGCAGTTTCCGGACAGGGACCCCCCTTGGAGGCTACACCTTC.

The sample holds one count of this clone. V is TRBV4-3 and J is TRBJ1-5; D remains ambiguous. V was cut by 1 base and J by 0 bases, with 4 bases left in between. The CDR3 covers 14 residues. The germline V gene has CDR1 LGHNA and CDR2 YSLEER. CDR3 residues: CASSQGSSNQPQHF. CDR3 bases: TGCGCCAGCAGCCAAGGGAGTAGCAATCAGCCCCAGCATTTT.

V gene TRBV6-5 combines with J gene TRBJ1-2; maybe TRBD1 (6 bases). The CDR3 runs 14 residues. The V end lost 7 bases, the J end lost 4 bases, and 16 bases lay between the germline ends. CDR1 is MNHEY and CDR2 is SVGAGI in the germline V gene. The CDR3 DNA sequence: TGTGCCAGCATCCGGACAGACCGTTCCTATGGCTACACCTTC. Translated: CASIRTDRSYGYTF.

This chain connects TRBV9 to TRBJ2-1; maybe TRBD2 (7 bases). Looked up from germline, CDR1 is SGDLS and CDR2 is YYNGEE. The CDR3 contains 16 residues. V was trimmed by 2 bases and J by 4 bases, leaving 16 bases between them. This CDR3 is CASSVLGGQAYNEQFF. CDR3 nucleotide sequence: TGTGCCAGCAGCGTCCTGGGGGGGCAGGCTTACAATGAGCAGTTCTTC.

The V call is TRBV5-6, the J call TRBJ1-6, with TRBD1 matching 8 bases. Germline loops: CDR1 SGHDT, CDR2 YYEEEE. The CDR3 is 14 residues long. The junction had 2 bases not matched to a gene; V was cut back by 1 base and J by 8 bases. For the CDR3, the DNA is TGTGCCAGCAGCTTGCAGGGGGCCTATTCACCCCTCCACTTT. The encoded protein is CASSLQGAYSPLHF.

As DNA, the CDR3 is TGTGCCAGTAGCCCCAGGGGCGACACTGAAGCTTTCTTT. Residues: CASSPRGDTEAFF. The chain uses TRBV19 and TRBJ1-1; a weak D match, TRBD1 (6 bases). Germline loops: CDR1 LNHDA, CDR2 SQIVND (reference sequence). Trimming took 6 bases from V and 3 from J, leaving 11 bases between them. The CDR3 contains 13 residues. The variable domain in full, completed from reference TRBV19 and TRBJ1-1, reads DGGITQSPKYLFRKEGQNVTLSCEQNLNHDAMYWYRQDPGQGLRLIYYSQIVNDFQKGDIAEGYSVSREKKESFPLTVTSAQKNPTAFYLCASSPRGDTEAFFGQGTRLTVV.

The chain employs TRBV7-8 and TRBJ1-4; TRBD1 might be the D (5 bases). The V end lost 7 bases, the J end lost 3 bases, and 15 bases lay between the germline ends. From germline, CDR1 is SGHVS and CDR2 FQNEAQ. The CDR3 extends over 15 amino acids. CDR3 sequence: CASTSAGPPNEKLFF. DNA for the CDR3: TGTGCCAGCACCTCAGCGGGGCCCCCTAATGAAAAACTGTTTTTT.

V usage is TRBV21-1 and J usage is TRBJ2-2; TRBD2 is the table's D call and was not checked against the DNA. TRBV21-1 is annotated as a pseudogene. The CDR3 runs to 16 residues. The CDR3 is CASIRRGQGGAGELFF. The CDR3, as DNA: TGTGCCAGCATCCGGCGGGGCCAGGGAGGCGCCGGGGAGCTGTTTTTT.

This clone was seen once. The CDR3 bases are TGTGCCAGCAGTGAGGGACAGGTCCACTCCTACGAGCAGTACTTC. It translates to CASSEGQVHSYEQYF. This rearrangement joins TRBV25-1 to TRBJ2-7; 8 bases line up with TRBD1. Germline assignment: CDR1 MGHDK and CDR2 SYGVNS. This CDR3 is 15 amino acids long. J lost 0 bases, V lost 3 bases, and 4 bases had no gene match.

This clone was picked up a small number of times. The J gene is TRBJ2-7, the V gene TRBV11-1; 8 positions agree with TRBD1. The V gene's germline CDR1 is SGHAT and CDR2 FQDESV (reference sequence). V was pared by 5 bases and J by 3 bases, with 3 bases of the junction left unmatched. The CDR3 has 13 amino acids. CDR3 sequence (DNA): TGTGCCAGCAGCCGCGGACAGGGCTACGAGCAGTACTTC. It specifies CASSRGQGYEQYF.

V and J are TRBV5-1 and TRBJ2-5; D gene unclear. Trimming took 7 bases from V and 0 from J, leaving 4 bases between them. Germline CDR1 reads SGHRS; CDR2 reads YFSETQ. The CDR3 has 11 residues. The CDR3, as DNA: TGCGCCAGCGAGTACCAAGAGACCCAGTACTTC. It is translated as CASEYQETQYF.

Concerning this clone: The same CDR3 is also encoded by other DNA sequences in this sample. This chain connects TRBV5-1 to TRBJ2-1; TRBD2 matches 7 bases. Germline lookup yields CDR1 SGHRS and CDR2 YFSETQ. The CDR3 contains 14 residues. Germline trimming cut 4 bases from V and 4 bases from J; bases unmatched to any gene: 5. DNA for the CDR3: TGCGCCAGCAGCCCGGCCGGGGGGTACAATGAGCAGTTCTTC. This sequence encodes CASSPAGGYNEQFF.

The V gene is TRBV3-1 (or the pseudogene TRBV3-2), the J gene TRBJ2-5; no firm D call. Germline CDR1 and CDR2: LGHDT and YNNKEL (reference sequence). The CDR3 has 14 amino acids. Trimming took off 4 bases at V and 2 bases at J, with 11 bases between the two ends. DNA of the CDR3: TGTGCCAGCAGCCCCACGAATACTCAAGAGACCCAGTACTTC. This gives the protein CASSPTNTQETQYF.

V gene TRBV11-2 combines with J gene TRBJ2-1, with D possibly TRBD1 on 6 matching bases. The germline gives CDR1 SGHAT, CDR2 FQNNGV. The V and J ends lost 3 bases and 10 bases respectively, with 16 bases between them. The CDR3 is 14 residues long. This chain's CDR3 is CASSFREDTGEQFF. CDR3 sequence (DNA): TGTGCCAGCAGCTTTCGTGAAGATACAGGGGAGCAGTTCTTC. The variable domain in full, with the rest retrieved from reference TRBV11-2 and TRBJ2-1, is EAGVAQSPRYKIIEKRQSVAFWCNPISGHATLYWYQQILGQGPKLLIQFQNNGVVDDSQLPKDRFSAERLKGVDSTLKIQPAKLEDSAVYLCASSFREDTGEQFFGPGTRLTVL.

V gene TRBV2 combines with J gene TRBJ2-5, with D maybe TRBD1 (6 bases). The CDR3 runs 14 residues. In germline, CDR1 is SNHLY, CDR2 FYNNEI. V lost 7 bases to trimming and J lost 5 bases, with 17 bases between them. The CDR3 region has the DNA TGTGCCAGCACCCTCAGGGGTATTGGGGAGACCCAGTACTTC. Its protein is CASTLRGIGETQYF.

The chain links TRBV29-1 to TRBJ2-1; the match to TRBD2 covers 10 bases. After removal of 1 base from V and 5 bases from J, the junction contained 5 bases not matched to a gene. There are 15 residues in the CDR3. Germline V gene sequence: CDR1 SQVTM, CDR2 ANQGSEA. The CDR3 loop reads CSVEGLAGEHNEQFF. The CDR3 DNA follows: TGCAGCGTTGAAGGGCTAGCGGGAGAACACAATGAGCAGTTCTTC.

The rearrangement joins TRBV5-1 to TRBJ1-5, with D maybe TRBD1 (5 bases). The CDR3 has 15 residues. V lost 0 bases to trimming and J lost 4 bases, with 11 bases between them. Germline V gene sequence: CDR1 SGHRS, CDR2 YFSETQ. CDR3 nucleotide sequence: TGCGCCAGCAGCTTGGTGTCAGGGTCTAATCAGCCCCAGCATTTT. It is translated as CASSLVSGSNQPQHF.

The CDR3 DNA is TGTGCCAGCAGTCTATTGGGGGGTCAGCCCCAGCATTTT. Its translation is CASSLLGGQPQHF. This chain links TRBV12-3 or TRBV12-4 with TRBJ1-5; D possibly corresponds to TRBD1 (5 bases). This CDR3 has 13 amino acids. Trimming stripped 5 bases from V and 6 bases from J, with 11 bases between.

The gene calls are TRBV5-8 and TRBJ2-7, with D possibly matching TRBD1 (5 bases). Germline-derived CDR1 and CDR2 are SGHTS and YDEGEE. This CDR3 is built from 15 residues. The ends were cut back, 0 bases at V and 0 bases at J, with 10 bases in the middle. CDR3 sequence reads: CASSLEQALSYEQYF. The DNA for the CDR3 is TGTGCCAGCAGCTTGGAACAGGCCCTCTCCTACGAGCAGTACTTC.

This clone occurred once. The rearrangement links TRBV10-3 to TRBJ1-3; TRBD1 agrees at 8 bases. From germline, CDR1 is ENHRY and CDR2 SYGVKD. J gave up 3 bases and V 7 bases, and 2 bases lay outside the gene matches. The CDR3 consists of 13 residues. As DNA, the CDR3 is TGTGCCATCACACAGGGGGTTGGAAACACCATATATTTT. Translating gives CAITQGVGNTIYF.

This sequence joins TRBV2 and TRBJ2-7; 16 nucleotides match TRBD2. The length of the CDR3 is 16 residues. After removal of 6 bases from V and 8 bases from J, the junction contained 10 bases not matched to a gene. Per germline, CDR1 SNHLY and CDR2 FYNNEI. The chain's CDR3 is CASRKNPGLAGGKQYF. Here the CDR3 DNA reads TGTGCCAGCAGGAAGAACCCGGGACTAGCGGGAGGGAAGCAGTACTTC. The whole variable domain, remainder taken from reference TRBV2 and TRBJ2-7, is EPEVTQTPSHQVTQMGQEVILRCVPISNHLYFYWYRQILGQKVEFLVSFYNNEISEKSEIFDDQFSVERPDGSNFTLKIRSTKLEDSAMYFCASRKNPGLAGGKQYFGPGTRLTVT.

On this clone itself: At the DNA level, this CDR3 is encoded by other sequences in the same sample as well. For the CDR3, the DNA is TGCGCCAGCAGCCCCGGGACTAGCGGTTACAATGAGCAGTTCTTC. It encodes CASSPGTSGYNEQFF. The chain combines TRBV5-1 with TRBJ2-1, with 11 bases fitting TRBD2. The CDR3 contains 15 residues. Looked up from germline, CDR1 is SGHRS and CDR2 is YFSETQ. After removal of 4 bases from V and 4 bases from J, the junction contained 4 bases not matched to a gene.

The chain employs TRBV7-2 and TRBJ1-1, with D possibly TRBD1 on 5 matching bases. V gave up 2 bases and J gave up 8 bases, with 18 bases separating them. Germline V CDR1 and CDR2: SGHTA, FQGNSA. This CDR3 spans 15 amino acids. CDR3: CASSLSLTDSTEAFF. In DNA form, the CDR3 reads TGTGCCAGCAGCTTATCACTGACAGACAGCACCGAAGCTTTCTTT.

The CDR3 sequence: CRYGRHYNEQFF. The CDR3 nucleotides are TGTCGATACGGGAGGCACTACAATGAGCAGTTCTTC. The J gene is TRBJ2-1, the V gene TRBV6-4; 7 bases fit TRBD2. The CDR3 is 12 amino acids. CDR1 and CDR2 (germline): MRHNA, SNTAGT.